Listed below are T cell receptor beta chains from one sample, sequenced in a study of technical replicates of blood from several donors. Libraries were prepared by immunoSEQ multiplex PCR; TCRdb keeps only in-frame clonotypes and omits some of them. This table holds almost 90,000 clones, roughly 94% found once. Sequenced material: T cells isolated from PBMCs. Receptor source: a human donor in good health. Both conserved end residues are part of each CDR3. A D gene is named only where the DNA matches it firmly. The size of a clone is reported for some rows only, either as once, few or many, or as a class for expanded clones.

TRBV21-1	TRBJ1-5	NA	NA	CAGAGRVGSNQPQHF	TGTGCCGGTGCGGGCCGGGTAGGAAGCAATCAGCCCCAGCATTTT
TRBV29-1	TRBJ1-1	NA	once	CSGSGTQNTEAFF	TGCAGCGGCTCCGGGACACAGAACACTGAAGCTTTCTTT
TRBV29-1	TRBJ1-1	NA	NA	CSVEEGGYFTEAFF	TGCAGCGTTGAAGAGGGAGGGTATTTCACTGAAGCTTTCTTT
TRBV19	TRBJ1-1	NA	NA	CASSQRGYEAFF	TGTGCCAGTAGTCAACGGGGTTACGAAGCTTTCTTT
TRBV30	TRBJ2-7	NA	NA	CAWNPGLNEQYF	TGTGCCTGGAATCCAGGGCTCAACGAGCAGTACTTC
TRBV7-2	TRBJ1-2	NA	NA	CASSSRVEWGYTF	TGTGCCAGCAGCTCCAGGGTTGAGTGGGGCTACACCTTC
TRBV7-9	TRBJ2-1	NA	NA	CASSFTGEEANEQFF	TGTGCCAGCAGCTTTACGGGAGAGGAGGCTAATGAGCAGTTCTTC
TRBV27	TRBJ2-1	NA	NA	CASSLSRLPYNEQFF	TGTGCCAGCAGTTTATCGAGACTCCCCTACAATGAGCAGTTCTTC
TRBV29-1	TRBJ1-1	NA	once	CSVVTDLNTEAFF	TGCAGCGTTGTTACAGATTTGAACACTGAAGCTTTCTTT
TRBV4-1	TRBJ2-3	TRBD2	NA	CASEPGLSSDTQYF	TGCGCCAGCGAGCCGGGACTAAGTTCAGATACGCAGTATTTT
TRBV11-3	TRBJ1-3	NA	NA	CASSLDQGNTIYF	TGTGCCAGCAGCTTAGATCAAGGAAACACCATATATTTT
TRBV9	TRBJ2-2	NA	NA	CASSVGQANTGELFF	TGTGCCAGCAGCGTAGGGCAGGCGAACACCGGGGAGCTGTTTTTT
TRBV27	TRBJ1-2	TRBD1	NA	CASSLEGTDYGYTF	TGTGCCAGCAGTTTGGAGGGGACAGACTATGGCTACACCTTC
TRBV5-6	TRBJ1-2	NA	NA	CASSVSRGAGYTF	TGTGCCAGCAGCGTTAGCCGGGGGGCAGGCTACACCTTC
TRBV19	TRBJ1-5	TRBD1	NA	CASKMPGDRDNQPQHF	TGTGCCAGTAAAATGCCAGGAGACAGGGACAATCAGCCCCAGCATTTT
TRBV5-4	TRBJ2-7	TRBD2	few	CASSRTSGKSYEQYF	TGTGCCAGCAGTAGGACTAGCGGGAAGTCCTACGAGCAGTACTTC
TRBV5-1	TRBJ1-3	NA	once	CASSPDRRSGNTIYF	TGCGCCAGCAGCCCAGACAGACGCTCTGGAAACACCATATATTTT
TRBV7-3	TRBJ2-7	NA	once	CASSSPDNSEQYF	TGTGCCAGCAGCTCCCCCGACAACAGCGAGCAGTACTTC
TRBV6-5	TRBJ1-2	NA	NA	CASHSGANYGYTF	TGTGCCAGCCACTCGGGGGCTAACTATGGCTACACCTTC
TRBV7-8	TRBJ1-2	NA	NA	CASSFFLNYGYTF	TGTGCCAGCAGCTTTTTTTTAAACTATGGCTACACCTTC
TRBV5-5	TRBJ2-2	NA	NA	CASSLRGYTGELFF	TGTGCCAGCAGCTTAAGGGGATACACCGGGGAGCTGTTTTTT
TRBV7-3	TRBJ2-1	TRBD2	NA	CASSLGAAGGQNEQFF	TGTGCCAGCAGCTTAGGTGCGGCGGGAGGGCAAAATGAGCAGTTCTTC
TRBV19	TRBJ1-1	NA	NA	CASSIGSTEAFF	TGTGCCAGTAGTATCGGGAGCACTGAAGCTTTCTTT
TRBV7-3	TRBJ1-4	NA	NA	CASSLGGHANEKLFF	TGTGCCAGCAGCTTAGGAGGGCATGCTAATGAAAAACTGTTTTTT
TRBV7-8	TRBJ1-5	NA	NA	CASSLGTYSNQPQHF	TGTGCCAGCAGCTTAGGTACTTATAGCAATCAGCCCCAGCATTTT
TRBV27	TRBJ1-2	TRBD1	NA	CASSLSGQLYYGYTF	TGTGCCAGCAGTTTATCGGGACAGTTATACTATGGCTACACCTTC
TRBV19	TRBJ1-2	NA	few	CASSIRGNYGYTF	TGTGCCAGTAGTATCAGGGGAAACTATGGCTACACCTTC
TRBV5-1	TRBJ1-2	TRBD1	NA	CASSMGQESYTF	TGCGCCAGCAGCATGGGACAGGAAAGCTACACCTTC
TRBV30	TRBJ2-7	TRBD1	NA	CAWSEGAEQYF	TGTGCCTGGAGTGAGGGGGCCGAGCAGTACTTC
TRBV11-3	TRBJ1-2	NA	NA	CASSSDRKNYGYTF	TGTGCCAGCAGCTCCGACAGGAAGAACTATGGCTACACCTTC
TRBV7-6	TRBJ2-3	NA	NA	CASSSGADTQYF	TGTGCCAGCAGCTCAGGGGCAGATACGCAGTATTTT
TRBV7-8	TRBJ1-5	TRBD1	NA	CASSLRSTGGSEPQHF	TGTGCCAGCAGCTTAAGGTCAACAGGGGGCAGTGAGCCCCAGCATTTT
TRBV7-2	TRBJ1-4	TRBD1	NA	CASSYRQGPNEKLFF	TGTGCCAGCAGCTACCGACAGGGACCTAATGAAAAACTGTTTTTT
TRBV7-2	TRBJ1-3	NA	NA	CASSLTRQGSGNTIYF	TGTGCCAGCAGCTTGACACGCCAAGGATCTGGAAACACCATATATTTT
TRBV27	TRBJ2-7	NA	NA	CASRRHRDEQYF	TGTGCCAGCAGACGCCACCGGGACGAGCAGTACTTC
TRBV27	TRBJ1-1	TRBD1	NA	CASSLVKQGGTEAFF	TGTGCCAGCAGTTTAGTGAAACAGGGGGGCACTGAAGCTTTCTTT
TRBV2	TRBJ1-5	NA	NA	CASTGGNQPQHF	TGTGCCAGCACAGGGGGCAATCAGCCCCAGCATTTT
TRBV7-9	TRBJ2-1	TRBD2	NA	CASRWSGDSYNEQFF	TGTGCCAGCAGATGGAGCGGGGACTCCTACAATGAGCAGTTCTTC
TRBV27	TRBJ2-5	NA	NA	CASSATRSETQYF	TGTGCCAGCAGTGCCACTAGATCTGAGACCCAGTACTTC
TRBV4-3	TRBJ1-3	TRBD1	NA	CASSHLLRGDGNTIYF	TGCGCCAGCAGCCACCTGCTCAGGGGGGATGGAAACACCATATATTTT
TRBV5-1	TRBJ2-1	TRBD1	NA	CASSSAYSGQSYEQFF	TGCGCCAGCAGCTCAGCTTATTCGGGACAGTCGTATGAGCAGTTCTTC
TRBV27	TRBJ1-4	TRBD1	NA	CASSLSGQPINEKLFF	TGTGCCAGCAGTTTATCGGGACAGCCGATTAATGAAAAACTGTTTTTT
TRBV19	TRBJ2-7	TRBD2	once	CASSRSTSGSYEQYF	TGTGCCAGTAGCCGATCGACTAGCGGGTCCTACGAGCAGTACTTC
TRBV7-3	TRBJ1-2	NA	NA	CASSITGTDNYGYTF	TGTGCCAGCAGCATTACCGGGACTGATAACTATGGCTACACCTTC
TRBV29-1	TRBJ2-4	NA	NA	CSVGDNMDIQYF	TGCAGCGTAGGAGATAATATGGACATTCAGTACTTC
TRBV27	TRBJ2-3	TRBD2	NA	CASSYAWREVADTQYF	TGTGCCAGCAGTTATGCCTGGCGGGAGGTGGCAGATACGCAGTATTTT
TRBV4-1	TRBJ2-7	NA	NA	CASSRTAATYEQYF	TGCGCCAGCAGCAGGACAGCCGCGACCTACGAGCAGTACTTC
TRBV9	TRBJ1-1	NA	NA	CASSPNSLNTEAFF	TGTGCCAGCAGCCCCAATTCATTGAACACTGAAGCTTTCTTT
TRBV6-5	TRBJ1-1	NA	NA	CASNQEANTEAFF	TGTGCCAGCAACCAGGAAGCGAACACTGAAGCTTTCTTT
TRBV19	TRBJ1-1	NA	NA	CASSIQAGATEAFF	TGTGCCAGTAGTATTCAGGCGGGGGCCACTGAAGCTTTCTTT
TRBV5-1	TRBJ2-7	TRBD1	NA	CASSLWTGTYEQYF	TGCGCCAGCAGCTTGTGGACAGGGACCTACGAGCAGTACTTC
TRBV18	TRBJ1-2	NA	NA	CASSPDSAGYTF	TGTGCCAGCTCACCAGACAGTGCTGGCTACACCTTC
TRBV4-1	TRBJ2-7	NA	NA	CASSQLRNGVGRDEQYF	TGCGCCAGCAGCCAATTAAGAAACGGGGTTGGAAGAGACGAGCAGTACTTC
TRBV6-5	TRBJ2-5	NA	once	CASSSAVETQYF	TGTGCCAGCAGTTCTGCGGTGGAGACCCAGTACTTC
TRBV6-6	TRBJ2-7	TRBD2	NA	CATRTSGYEQYF	TGTGCCACTCGGACTAGCGGCTACGAGCAGTACTTC
TRBV5-1	TRBJ2-3	NA	NA	CASSLGGRSTDTQYF	TGCGCCAGCAGCTTGGGGGGGAGGAGCACAGATACGCAGTATTTT
TRBV10-3	TRBJ2-7	NA	NA	CAINAGYEQYF	TGTGCCATCAATGCGGGCTACGAGCAGTACTTC
TRBV14	TRBJ1-2	NA	NA	CASSRRSFHGYTF	TGTGCCAGCAGCCGGCGGTCCTTCCATGGCTACACCTTC
TRBV10-3	TRBJ1-3	TRBD1	NA	CAISEDRVSGNTIYF	TGTGCCATCAGTGAGGACAGGGTCTCTGGAAACACCATATATTTT